This TCR beta chain originates from a study of CD8 T cells in ankylosing spondylitis. General study results and limits: Reported data indicate significant enrichment of disease-linked clones within matched ankylosing spondylitis synovial fluid. Blood from ankylosing spondylitis patients appeared to carry a characteristic roughly 8-variant TCR beta motif.

TCRdb re-analysed the 5' RACE reads in MiXCR, keeping a single row per CDR3 protein. The top ten hold 0.5% to 0.75% of the sample, which has some 240,000 distinct CDR3 sequences, approximately 24% seen once. CDR3 length equals 15 residues. With 2 bases removed from V and 7 bases from J, the gap between germline ends came to 15 bases. Germline V gene sequence: CDR1 SGHRS, CDR2 YFSETQ. At least ten counts were recorded for this clonotype. Its target is not known. J is TRBJ2-2 and V is TRBV5-1; possibly TRBD1 for D (6 bases). Sequencing input: blood, either unsorted or a sorted T cell fraction (not recorded which). The TCR was taken from a male donor with ankylosing spondylitis or in good health (not recorded which). For the CDR3, the DNA is TGCGCCAGCAGCTTACGGACAGAAATCGGCGGGGAGCTGTTTTTT. Protein: CASSLRTEIGGELFF.